The clone carrying this T cell receptor (beta chain) has ten or more counts. Its cognate antigen is unknown. Each CDR3 protein gets one entry after TCRdb re-called the 5' RACE reads with MiXCR. The data show about 75,000 distinct CDR3 sequences, roughly 14% seen once. This sample is drawn from a study of spatial heterogeneity in lung cancer. Study information: Consistent detection of more beta-chain than alpha-chain sequences was observed. A unique TCR and UMI combination showed up more than ten times in raw reads, on average. Regarding the study as a whole: Ubiquitous expanded tumor TCRs were seen in blood more at resection than at follow-up.

Time point specified: sample taken at primary tumor resection. Tumor, nontumor lung or frozen PBMC supplied whole RNA that was sequenced unsorted. The donors were more than 70 patients with non-small cell lung cancer that was early-stage and untreated. This CDR3 comprises 15 residues. With V trimmed by 3 bases and J by 5 bases, 7 bases remained unmatched. Germline V gene lookup returns CDR1 SGHRS and CDR2 YFSETQ. The V and J genes are TRBV5-1 and TRBJ2-7, with TRBD1 identical over 11 bases. This receptor was obtained from a male donor with early-stage non-small cell lung cancer. The sample was PBMCs, taken at surgery. CDR3 sequence reads: CASSSGQGANDEQYF. The CDR3 DNA reads TGCGCCAGCAGCTCCGGACAGGGGGCTAATGACGAGCAGTACTTC. The entire variable domain, with the rest obtained from reference TRBV5-1 and TRBJ2-7, is as follows: KAGVTQTPRYLIKTRGQQVTLSCSPISGHRSVSWYQQTPGQGLQFLFEYFSETQRNKGNFPGRFSGRQFSNSRSEMNVSTLELGDSALYLCASSSGQGANDEQYFGPGTRLTVT.